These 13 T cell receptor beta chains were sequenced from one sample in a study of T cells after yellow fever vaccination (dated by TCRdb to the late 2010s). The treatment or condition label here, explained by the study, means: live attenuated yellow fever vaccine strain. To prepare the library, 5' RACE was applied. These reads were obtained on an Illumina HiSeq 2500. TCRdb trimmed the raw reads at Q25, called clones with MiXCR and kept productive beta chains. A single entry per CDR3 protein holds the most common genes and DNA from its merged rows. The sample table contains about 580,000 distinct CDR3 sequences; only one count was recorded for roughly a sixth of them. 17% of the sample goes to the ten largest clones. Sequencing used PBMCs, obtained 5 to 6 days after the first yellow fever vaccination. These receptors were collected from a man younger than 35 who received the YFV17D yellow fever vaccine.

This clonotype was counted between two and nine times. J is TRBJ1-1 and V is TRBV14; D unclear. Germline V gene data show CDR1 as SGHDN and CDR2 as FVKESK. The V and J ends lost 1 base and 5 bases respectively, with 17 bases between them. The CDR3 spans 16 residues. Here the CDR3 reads CASSQVPTFRLTEAFF. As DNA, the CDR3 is TGTGCCAGCAGCCAAGTACCCACCTTTCGGTTGACTGAAGCTTTCTTT.

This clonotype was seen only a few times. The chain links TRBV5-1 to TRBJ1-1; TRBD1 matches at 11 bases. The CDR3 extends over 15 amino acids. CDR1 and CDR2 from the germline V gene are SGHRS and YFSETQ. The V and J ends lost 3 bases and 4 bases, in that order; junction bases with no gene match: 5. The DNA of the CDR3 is TGCGCCAGCAGCTCACGGACAGGGGGCCTCACTGAAGCTTTCTTT. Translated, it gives CASSSRTGGLTEAFF.

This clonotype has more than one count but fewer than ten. The CDR3 DNA reads TGTGCCAGCAGCGCGGGGACGGGGGGGGACACCGGGGAGCTGTTTTTT. This gives the protein CASSAGTGGDTGELFF. This chain links TRBV9 with TRBJ2-2, with TRBD2 identical over 8 bases. J gave up 3 bases and V 3 bases, and 7 bases lay outside the gene matches. CDR3 length equals 16 residues. From germline, CDR1 is SGDLS and CDR2 YYNGEE.

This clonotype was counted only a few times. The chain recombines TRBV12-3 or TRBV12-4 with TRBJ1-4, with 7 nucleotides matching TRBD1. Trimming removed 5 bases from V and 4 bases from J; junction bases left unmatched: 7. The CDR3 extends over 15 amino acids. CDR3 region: CASSPGTASNEKLFF. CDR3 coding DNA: TGTGCCAGCAGTCCCGGGACAGCGAGTAATGAAAAACTGTTTTTT.

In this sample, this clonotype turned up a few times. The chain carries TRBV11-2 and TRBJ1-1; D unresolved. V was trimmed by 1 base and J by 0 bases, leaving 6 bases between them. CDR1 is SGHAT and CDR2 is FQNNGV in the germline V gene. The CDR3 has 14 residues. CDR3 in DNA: TGTGCCAGCAGCTTAGCCACCCTGAACACTGAAGCTTTCTTT. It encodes CASSLATLNTEAFF.

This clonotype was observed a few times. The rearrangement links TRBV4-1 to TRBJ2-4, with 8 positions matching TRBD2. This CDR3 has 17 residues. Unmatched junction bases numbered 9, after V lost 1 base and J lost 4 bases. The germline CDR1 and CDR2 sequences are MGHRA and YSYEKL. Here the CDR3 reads CASSQGRLAGRKNIQYF. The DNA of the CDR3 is TGCGCCAGCAGCCAAGGGAGGCTAGCGGGCCGTAAAAACATTCAGTACTTC.

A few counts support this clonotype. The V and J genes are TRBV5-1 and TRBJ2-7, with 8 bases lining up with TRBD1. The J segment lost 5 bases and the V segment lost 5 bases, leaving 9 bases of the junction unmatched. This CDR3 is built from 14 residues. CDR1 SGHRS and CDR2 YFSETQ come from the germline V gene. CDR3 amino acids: CASREGQVWDEQYF. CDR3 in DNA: TGCGCCAGCAGGGAGGGACAGGTCTGGGACGAGCAGTACTTC.

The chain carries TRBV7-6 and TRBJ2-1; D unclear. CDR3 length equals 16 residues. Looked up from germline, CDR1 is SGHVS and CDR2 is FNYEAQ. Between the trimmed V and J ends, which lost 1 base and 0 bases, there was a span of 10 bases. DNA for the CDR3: TGTGCCAGCAGCTTAGGGTACGGATCCTCCTACAATGAGCAGTTCTTC. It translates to CASSLGYGSSYNEQFF.

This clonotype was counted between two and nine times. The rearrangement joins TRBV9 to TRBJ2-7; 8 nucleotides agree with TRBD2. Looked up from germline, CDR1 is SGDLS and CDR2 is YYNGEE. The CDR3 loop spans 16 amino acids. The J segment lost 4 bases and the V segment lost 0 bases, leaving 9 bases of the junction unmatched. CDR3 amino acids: CASSVGSSGQRYEQYF. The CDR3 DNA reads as TGTGCCAGCAGCGTAGGGTCTAGCGGGCAACGATACGAGCAGTACTTC.

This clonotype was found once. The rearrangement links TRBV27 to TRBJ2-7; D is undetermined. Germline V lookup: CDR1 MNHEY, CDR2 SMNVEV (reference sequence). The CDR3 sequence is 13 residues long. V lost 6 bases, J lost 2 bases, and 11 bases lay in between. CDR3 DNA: TGTGCCAGCAGCCCGACTGTCGCCTACGAGCAGTACTTC. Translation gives CASSPTVAYEQYF.

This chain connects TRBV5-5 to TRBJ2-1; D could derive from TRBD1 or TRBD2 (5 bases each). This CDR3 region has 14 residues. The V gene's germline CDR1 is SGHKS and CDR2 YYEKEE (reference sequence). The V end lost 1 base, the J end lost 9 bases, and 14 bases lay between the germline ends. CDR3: CASSLSGFRGEQFF. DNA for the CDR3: TGTGCCAGCAGCTTGTCGGGGTTTAGGGGTGAGCAGTTCTTC.

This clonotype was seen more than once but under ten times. The CDR3 DNA sequence: TGTGCCAGCAGTGATACGAACACCGGGGAGCTGTTTTTT. Residues: CASSDTNTGELFF. The chain is built from TRBV12-3 or TRBV12-4 and TRBJ2-2; no firm D call. The CDR3 has 13 amino acids. The ends were cut back, 5 bases at V and 0 bases at J, with 4 bases in the middle.

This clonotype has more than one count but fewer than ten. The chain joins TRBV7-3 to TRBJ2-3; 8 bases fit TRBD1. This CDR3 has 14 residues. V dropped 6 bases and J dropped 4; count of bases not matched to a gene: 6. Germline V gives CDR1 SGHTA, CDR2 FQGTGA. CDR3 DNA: TGTGCCAGCAGATCCGGGACAGGAGCAGATACGCAGTATTTT. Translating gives CASRSGTGADTQYF. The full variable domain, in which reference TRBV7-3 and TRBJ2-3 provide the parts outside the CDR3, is GAGVSQTPSNKVTEKGKYVELRCDPISGHTALYWYRQSLGQGPEFLIYFQGTGAADDSGLPNDRFFAVRPEGSVSTLKIQRTERGDSAVYLCASRSGTGADTQYFGPGTRLTVL.